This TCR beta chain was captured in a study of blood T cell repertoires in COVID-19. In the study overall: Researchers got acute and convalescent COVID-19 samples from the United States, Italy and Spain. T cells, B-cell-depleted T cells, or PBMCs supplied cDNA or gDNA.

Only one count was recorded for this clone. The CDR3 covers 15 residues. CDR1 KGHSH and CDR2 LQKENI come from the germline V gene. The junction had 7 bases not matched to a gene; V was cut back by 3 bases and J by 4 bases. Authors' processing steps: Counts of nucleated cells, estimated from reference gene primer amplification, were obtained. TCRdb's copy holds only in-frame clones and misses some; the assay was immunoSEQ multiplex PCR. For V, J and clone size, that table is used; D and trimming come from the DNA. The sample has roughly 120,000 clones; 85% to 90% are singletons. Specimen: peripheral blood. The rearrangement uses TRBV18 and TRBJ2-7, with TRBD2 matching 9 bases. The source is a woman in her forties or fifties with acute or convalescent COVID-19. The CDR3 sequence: CASSPAGGVLYEQYF. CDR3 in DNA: TGTGCCAGCTCACCCGCGGGAGGGGTTTTGTACGAGCAGTACTTC.